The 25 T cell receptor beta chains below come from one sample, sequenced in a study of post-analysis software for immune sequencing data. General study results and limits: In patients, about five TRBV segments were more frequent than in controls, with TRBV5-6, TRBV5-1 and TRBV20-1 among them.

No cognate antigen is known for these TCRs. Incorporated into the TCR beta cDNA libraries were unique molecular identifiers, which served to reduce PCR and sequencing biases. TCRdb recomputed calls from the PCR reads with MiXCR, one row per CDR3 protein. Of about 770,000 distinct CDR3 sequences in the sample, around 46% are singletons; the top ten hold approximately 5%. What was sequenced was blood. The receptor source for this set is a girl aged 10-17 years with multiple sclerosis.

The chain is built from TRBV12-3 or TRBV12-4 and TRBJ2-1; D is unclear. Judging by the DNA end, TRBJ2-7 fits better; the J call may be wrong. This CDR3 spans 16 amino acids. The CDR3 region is CASSFRLDGRYNEQYF. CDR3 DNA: TGTGCCAGCAGTTTTAGGCTTGACGGACGCTACAATGAGCAGTACTTC.

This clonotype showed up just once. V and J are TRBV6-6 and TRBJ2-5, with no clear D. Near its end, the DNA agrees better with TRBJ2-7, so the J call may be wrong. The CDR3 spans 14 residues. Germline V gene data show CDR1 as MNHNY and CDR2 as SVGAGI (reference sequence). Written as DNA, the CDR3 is TGTGCCAGCAGTTACTCGGGATTATACTACGAGCAGTACTTC. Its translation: CASSYSGLYYEQYF.

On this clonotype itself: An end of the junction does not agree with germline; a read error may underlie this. DNA of the CDR3: TGCGCCAGCAGCTTGGGGGACGCCAAGAACATTCAGTACTTC. Protein product: CASSLGDAKNIQYF. The chain combines TRBV5-1 with TRBJ2-4; D tentatively reads TRBD1 or TRBD2 (5 bases each). The CDR3 is 14 amino acids. Germline CDR1 SGHRS, CDR2 YFSETQ.

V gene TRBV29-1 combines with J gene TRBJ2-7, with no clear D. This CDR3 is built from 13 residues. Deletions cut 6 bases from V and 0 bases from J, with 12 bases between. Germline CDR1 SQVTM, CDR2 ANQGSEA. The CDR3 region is CSVALKSSYEQYF. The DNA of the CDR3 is TGCAGCGTCGCCCTTAAAAGCTCCTACGAGCAGTACTTC.

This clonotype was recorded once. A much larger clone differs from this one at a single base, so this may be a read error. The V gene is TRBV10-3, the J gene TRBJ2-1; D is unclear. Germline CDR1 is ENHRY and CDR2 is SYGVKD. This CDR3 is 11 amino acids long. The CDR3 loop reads CTISVTWWQFF. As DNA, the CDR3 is TGTACCATCAGTGTGACTTGGTGGCAGTTCTTC.

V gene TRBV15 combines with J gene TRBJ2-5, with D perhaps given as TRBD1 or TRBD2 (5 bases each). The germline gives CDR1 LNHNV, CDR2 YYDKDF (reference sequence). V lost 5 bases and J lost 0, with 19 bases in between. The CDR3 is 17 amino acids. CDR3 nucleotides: TGTGCCACCAGCGAGGGGTGGTATGGGGGACACCAAGAGACCCAGTACTTC. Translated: CATSEGWYGGHQETQYF.

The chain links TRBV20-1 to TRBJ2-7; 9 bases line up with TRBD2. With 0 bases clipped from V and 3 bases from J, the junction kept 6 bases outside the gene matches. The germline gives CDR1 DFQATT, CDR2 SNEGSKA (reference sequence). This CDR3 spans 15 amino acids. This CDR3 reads CSARDRGSGGYEQYF. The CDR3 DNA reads TGCAGTGCTAGAGATCGTGGTAGCGGGGGCTACGAGCAGTACTTC.

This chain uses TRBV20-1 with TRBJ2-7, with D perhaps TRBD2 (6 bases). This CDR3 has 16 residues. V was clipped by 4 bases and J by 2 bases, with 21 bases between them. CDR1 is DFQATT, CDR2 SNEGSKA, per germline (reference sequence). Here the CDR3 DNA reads TGCAGTGCTAAGCAATTCGGGAGAGCCCCCGCCTACGAGCAGTACTTC. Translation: CSAKQFGRAPAYEQYF.

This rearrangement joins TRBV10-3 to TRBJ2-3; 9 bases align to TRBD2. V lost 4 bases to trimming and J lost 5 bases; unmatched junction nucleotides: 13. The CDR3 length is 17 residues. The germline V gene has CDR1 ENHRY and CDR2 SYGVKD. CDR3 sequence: CAISARTSEPPGDTQYF. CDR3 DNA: TGTGCCATCAGTGCCAGGACTAGCGAGCCACCGGGAGATACGCAGTATTTT.

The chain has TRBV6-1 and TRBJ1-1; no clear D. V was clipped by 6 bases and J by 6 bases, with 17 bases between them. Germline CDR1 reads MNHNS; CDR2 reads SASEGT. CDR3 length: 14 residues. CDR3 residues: CASRPWGFGAEAFF. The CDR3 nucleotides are TGTGCCAGCAGGCCCTGGGGTTTCGGGGCTGAAGCTTTCTTT.

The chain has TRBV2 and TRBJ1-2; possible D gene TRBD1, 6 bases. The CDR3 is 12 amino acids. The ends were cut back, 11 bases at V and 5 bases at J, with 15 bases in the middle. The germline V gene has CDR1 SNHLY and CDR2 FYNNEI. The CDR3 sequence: CAGAGESYGYTF. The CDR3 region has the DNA TGTGCCGGAGCAGGGGAATCATATGGCTACACCTTC.

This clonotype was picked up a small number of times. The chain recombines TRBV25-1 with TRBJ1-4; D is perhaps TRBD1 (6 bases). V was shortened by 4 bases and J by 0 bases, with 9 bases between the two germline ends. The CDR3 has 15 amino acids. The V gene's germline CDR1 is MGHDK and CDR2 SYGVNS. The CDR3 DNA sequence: TGTGCCAGCAGTGCGGGGGCCGCAACTAATGAAAAACTGTTTTTT. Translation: CASSAGAATNEKLFF.

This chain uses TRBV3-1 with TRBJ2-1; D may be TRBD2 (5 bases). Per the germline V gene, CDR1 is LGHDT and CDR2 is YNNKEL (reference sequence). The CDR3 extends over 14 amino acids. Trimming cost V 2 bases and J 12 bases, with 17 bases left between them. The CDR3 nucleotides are TGTGCCAGCAGCCAATTAGCCGGGGAGTGGAGGCAGTTCTTC. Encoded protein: CASSQLAGEWRQFF.

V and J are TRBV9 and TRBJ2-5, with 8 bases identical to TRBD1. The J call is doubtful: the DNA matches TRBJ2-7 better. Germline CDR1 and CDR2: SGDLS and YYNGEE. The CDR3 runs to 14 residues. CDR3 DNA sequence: TGTGCCAGCAGCGCAGGGGGCCGAAATTACGAGCAGTACTTC. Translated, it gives CASSAGGRNYEQYF.

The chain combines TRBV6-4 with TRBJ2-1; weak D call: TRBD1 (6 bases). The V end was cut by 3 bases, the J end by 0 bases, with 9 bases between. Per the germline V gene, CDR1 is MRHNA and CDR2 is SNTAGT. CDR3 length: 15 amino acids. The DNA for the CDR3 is TGTGCCAGCAGTGAACAGGACAGCTCCTACAATGAGCAGTTCTTC. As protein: CASSEQDSSYNEQFF.

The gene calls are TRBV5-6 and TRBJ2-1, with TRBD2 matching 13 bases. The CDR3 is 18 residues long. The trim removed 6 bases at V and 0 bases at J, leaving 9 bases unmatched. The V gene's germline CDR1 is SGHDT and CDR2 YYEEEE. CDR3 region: CASTDGLAGESSYNEQFF. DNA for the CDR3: TGTGCCAGCACCGACGGACTAGCGGGAGAGAGCTCCTACAATGAGCAGTTCTTC. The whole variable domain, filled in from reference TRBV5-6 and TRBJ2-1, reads DAGVTQSPTHLIKTRGQQVTLRCSPKSGHDTVSWYQQALGQGPQFIFQYYEEEERQRGNFPDRFSGHQFPNYSSELNVNALLLGDSALYLCASTDGLAGESSYNEQFFGPGTRLTVL.

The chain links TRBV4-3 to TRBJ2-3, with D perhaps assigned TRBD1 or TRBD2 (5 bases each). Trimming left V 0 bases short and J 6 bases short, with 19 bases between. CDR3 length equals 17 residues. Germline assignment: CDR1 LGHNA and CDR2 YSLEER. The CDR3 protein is CASSQDILGTGRDTQYF. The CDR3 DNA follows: TGCGCCAGCAGCCAAGACATCTTGGGGACCGGTCGGGATACGCAGTATTTT.

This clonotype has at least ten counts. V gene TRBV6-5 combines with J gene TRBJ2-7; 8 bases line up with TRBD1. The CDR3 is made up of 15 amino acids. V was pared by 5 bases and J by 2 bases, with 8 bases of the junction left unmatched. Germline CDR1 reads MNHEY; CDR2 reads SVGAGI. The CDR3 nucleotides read TGTGCCAGCAGTAAAAGGACAGGGAAGACCTACGAGCAGTACTTC. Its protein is CASSKRTGKTYEQYF.

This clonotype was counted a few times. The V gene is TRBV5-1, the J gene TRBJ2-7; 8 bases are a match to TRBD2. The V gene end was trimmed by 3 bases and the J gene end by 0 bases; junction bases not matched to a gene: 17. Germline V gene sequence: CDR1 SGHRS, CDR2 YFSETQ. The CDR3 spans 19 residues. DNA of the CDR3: TGCGCCAGCAGCTCCCCGACTAGCGCCGGACCTCGGGTCTCCTACGAGCAGTACTTC. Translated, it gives CASSSPTSAGPRVSYEQYF.

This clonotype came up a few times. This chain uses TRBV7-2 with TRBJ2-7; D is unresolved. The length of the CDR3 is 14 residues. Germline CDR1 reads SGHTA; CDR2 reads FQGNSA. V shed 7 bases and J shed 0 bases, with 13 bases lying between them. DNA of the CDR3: TGTGCCAGCACCTTGGACGTAAGCTCCTACGAGCAGTACTTC. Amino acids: CASTLDVSSYEQYF.

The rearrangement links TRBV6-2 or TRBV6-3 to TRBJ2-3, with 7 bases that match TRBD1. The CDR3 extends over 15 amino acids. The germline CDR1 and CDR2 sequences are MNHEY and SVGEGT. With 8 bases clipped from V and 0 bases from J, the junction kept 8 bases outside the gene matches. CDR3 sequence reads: CASGDDRESTDTQYF. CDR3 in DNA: TGTGCCAGCGGAGACGACAGGGAGAGCACAGATACGCAGTATTTT.

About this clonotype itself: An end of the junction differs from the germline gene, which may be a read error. The CDR3 bases are TGTGCCAGCAACCAAGATAGGAACGAGCAGTACTTC. Protein sequence: CASNQDRNEQYF. The chain employs TRBV4-2 and TRBJ2-4; no clear D gene. The assigned J gene may be wrong: the sequence end matches TRBJ2-7 better. The CDR3 totals 12 residues. Per germline, CDR1 LGHNA and CDR2 YNFKEQ.

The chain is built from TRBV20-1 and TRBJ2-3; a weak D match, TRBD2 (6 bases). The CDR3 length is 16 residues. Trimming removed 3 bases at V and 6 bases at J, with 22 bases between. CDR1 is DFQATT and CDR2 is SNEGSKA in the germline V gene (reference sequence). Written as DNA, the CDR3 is TGCAGTGCTAGCCCCGGAGGGACTTCTAGCGCGGATACGCAGTATTTT. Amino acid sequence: CSASPGGTSSADTQYF.

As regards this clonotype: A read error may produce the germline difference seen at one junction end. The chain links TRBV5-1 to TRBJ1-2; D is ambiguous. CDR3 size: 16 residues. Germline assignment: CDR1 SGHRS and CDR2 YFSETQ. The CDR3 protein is CASSLAPRISNYGHTF. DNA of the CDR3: TGCGCCAGCAGCTTGGCCCCCAGGATCTCTAACTATGGCCACACCTTC. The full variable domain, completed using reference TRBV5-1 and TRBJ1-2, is KAGVTQTPRYLIKTRGQQVTLSCSPISGHRSVSWYQQTPGQGLQFLFEYFSETQRNKGNFPGRFSGRQFSNSRSEMNVSTLELGDSALYLCASSLAPRISNYGHTFGSGTRLTVV.

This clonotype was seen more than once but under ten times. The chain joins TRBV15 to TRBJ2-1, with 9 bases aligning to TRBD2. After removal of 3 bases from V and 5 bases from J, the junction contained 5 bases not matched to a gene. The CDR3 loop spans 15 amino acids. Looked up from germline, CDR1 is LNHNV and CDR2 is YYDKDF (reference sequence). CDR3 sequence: CATSRGLAEHNEQFF. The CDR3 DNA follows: TGTGCCACCAGCAGGGGACTAGCTGAACACAATGAGCAGTTCTTC.